This TCR beta chain was captured in a study of shared clonotypes between healthy human individuals. Study-level background: Each donor contributed plates that comprised three CD4 naive, three CD4 memory, two CD8 naive and one CD8 memory.

Profiled with immunoSEQ multiplex PCR; TCRdb holds only in-frame clones, not every one. The table lists about 1.5 million clones, 95% to 97% of them singletons. Study-wide points: As a rule, naive subsets had a larger estimated richness than memory subsets. In the sorted subsets, rarefaction showed sequencing was incomplete despite large depth.

Details on this clone: The antigen is undetermined.

Free of recent acute infections or vaccinations, the donors were healthy HIV-negative adults. The receptor's source is a man in his thirties or forties in good health. The sample comprised naive CD4+ T cells sorted from blood. The subset: CD45RA+ positively selected.

The CDR3 sequence: CAWIGTSGRLYNEQFF. CDR3 DNA sequence: TGTGCCTGGATCGGGACTAGCGGGAGGCTCTACAATGAGCAGTTCTTC. The chain links TRBV30 to TRBJ2-1, with TRBD2 matching 15 bases. The ends lost 4 bases at V and 3 bases at J; junction bases unmatched: 4. Germline V CDR1 and CDR2: GTSNPN, SVGIG (reference sequence). The CDR3 extends over 16 amino acids.